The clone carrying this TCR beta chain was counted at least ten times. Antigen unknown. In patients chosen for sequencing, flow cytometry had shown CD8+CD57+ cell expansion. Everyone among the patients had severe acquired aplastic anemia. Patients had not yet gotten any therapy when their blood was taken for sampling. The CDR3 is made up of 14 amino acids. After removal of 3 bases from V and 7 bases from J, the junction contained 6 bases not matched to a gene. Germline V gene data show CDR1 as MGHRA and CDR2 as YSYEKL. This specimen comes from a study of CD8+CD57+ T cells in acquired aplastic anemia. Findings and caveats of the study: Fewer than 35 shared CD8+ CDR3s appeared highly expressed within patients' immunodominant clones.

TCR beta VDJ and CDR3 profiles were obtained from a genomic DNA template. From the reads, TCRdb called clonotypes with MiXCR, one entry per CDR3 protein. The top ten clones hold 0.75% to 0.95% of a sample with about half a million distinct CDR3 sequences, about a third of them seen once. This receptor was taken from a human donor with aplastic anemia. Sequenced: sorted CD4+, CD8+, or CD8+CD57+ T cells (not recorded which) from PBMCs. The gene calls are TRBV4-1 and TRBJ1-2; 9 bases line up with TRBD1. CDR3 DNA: TGCGCCAGCAGCCAGACAGGGGGATTGGGTGGCTACACCTTC. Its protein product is CASSQTGGLGGYTF.